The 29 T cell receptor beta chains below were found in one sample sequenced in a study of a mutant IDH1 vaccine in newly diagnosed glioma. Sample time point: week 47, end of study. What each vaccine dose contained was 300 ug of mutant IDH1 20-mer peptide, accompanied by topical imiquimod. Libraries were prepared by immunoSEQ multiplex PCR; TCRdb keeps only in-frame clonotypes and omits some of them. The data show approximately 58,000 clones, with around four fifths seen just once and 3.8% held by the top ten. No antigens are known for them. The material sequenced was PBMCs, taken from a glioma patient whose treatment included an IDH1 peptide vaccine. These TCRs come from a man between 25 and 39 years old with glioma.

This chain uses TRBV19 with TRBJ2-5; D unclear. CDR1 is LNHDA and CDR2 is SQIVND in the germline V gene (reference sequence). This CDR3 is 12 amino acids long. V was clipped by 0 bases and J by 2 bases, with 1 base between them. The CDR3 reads CASSIDQETQYF. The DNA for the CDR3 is TGTGCCAGTAGTATAGATCAAGAGACCCAGTACTTC. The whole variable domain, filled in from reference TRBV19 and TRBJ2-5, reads DGGITQSPKYLFRKEGQNVTLSCEQNLNHDAMYWYRQDPGQGLRLIYYSQIVNDFQKGDIAEGYSVSREKKESFPLTVTSAQKNPTAFYLCASSIDQETQYFGPGTRLLVL.

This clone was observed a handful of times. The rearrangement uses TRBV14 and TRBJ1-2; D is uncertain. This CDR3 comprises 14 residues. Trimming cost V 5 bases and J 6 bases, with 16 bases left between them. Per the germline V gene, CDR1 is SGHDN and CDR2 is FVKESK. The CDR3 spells CASSSGVGLHGYTF. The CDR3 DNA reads TGTGCCAGCAGCAGCGGGGTCGGGCTACATGGCTACACCTTC.

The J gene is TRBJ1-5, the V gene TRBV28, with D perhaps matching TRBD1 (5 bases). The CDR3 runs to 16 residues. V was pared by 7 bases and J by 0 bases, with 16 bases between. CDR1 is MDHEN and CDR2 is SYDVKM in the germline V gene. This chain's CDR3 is CASTFPGGSSNQPQHF. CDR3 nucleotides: TGTGCCAGCACCTTCCCCGGGGGAAGTAGCAATCAGCCCCAGCATTTT.

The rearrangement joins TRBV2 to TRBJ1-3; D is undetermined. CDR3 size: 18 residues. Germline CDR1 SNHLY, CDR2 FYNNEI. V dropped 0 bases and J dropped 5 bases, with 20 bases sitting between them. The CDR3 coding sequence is TGTGCCAGCAGTGAAGCGAACTTTAGCCAAAAGGGAAGAAACACCATATATTTT. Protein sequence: CASSEANFSQKGRNTIYF.

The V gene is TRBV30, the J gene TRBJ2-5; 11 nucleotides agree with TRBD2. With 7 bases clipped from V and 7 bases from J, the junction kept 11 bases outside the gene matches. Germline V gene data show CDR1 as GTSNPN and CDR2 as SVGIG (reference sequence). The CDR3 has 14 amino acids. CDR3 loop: CASDSLAGAGTQYF. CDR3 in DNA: TGTGCCTCCGACTCACTAGCGGGGGCTGGGACCCAGTACTTC.

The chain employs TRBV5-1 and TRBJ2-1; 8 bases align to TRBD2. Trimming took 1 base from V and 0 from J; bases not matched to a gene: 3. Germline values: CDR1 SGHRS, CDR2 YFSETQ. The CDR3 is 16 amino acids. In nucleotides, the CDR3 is TGCGCCAGCAGCTTGACTAGCGGAAGCTCCTACAATGAGCAGTTCTTC. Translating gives CASSLTSGSSYNEQFF.

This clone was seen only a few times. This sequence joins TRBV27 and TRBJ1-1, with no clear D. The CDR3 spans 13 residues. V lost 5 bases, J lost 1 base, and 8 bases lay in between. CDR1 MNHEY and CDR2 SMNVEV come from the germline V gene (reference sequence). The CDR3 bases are TGTGCCAGCAGTCCGGGGTGGAACACTGAAGCTTTCTTT. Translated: CASSPGWNTEAFF.

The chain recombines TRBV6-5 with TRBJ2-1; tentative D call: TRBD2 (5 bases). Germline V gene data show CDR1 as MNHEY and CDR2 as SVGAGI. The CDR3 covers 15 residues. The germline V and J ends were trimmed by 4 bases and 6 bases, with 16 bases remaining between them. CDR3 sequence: CASSFLVAGGNEQFF. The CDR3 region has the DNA TGTGCCAGCAGTTTCCTCGTGGCAGGAGGCAATGAGCAGTTCTTC.

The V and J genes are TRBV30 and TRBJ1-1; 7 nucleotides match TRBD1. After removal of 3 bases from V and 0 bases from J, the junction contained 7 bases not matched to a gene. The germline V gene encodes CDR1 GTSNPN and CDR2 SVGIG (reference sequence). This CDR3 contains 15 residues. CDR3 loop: CAWRTRGQLNTEAFF. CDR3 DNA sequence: TGTGCCTGGAGGACGAGGGGGCAATTGAACACTGAAGCTTTCTTT. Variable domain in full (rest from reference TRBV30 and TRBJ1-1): SQTIHQWPATLVQPVGSPLSLECTVEGTSNPNLYWYRQAAGRGLQLLFYSVGIGQISSEVPQNLSASRPQDRQFILSSKKLLLSDSGFYLCAWRTRGQLNTEAFFGQGTRLTVV.

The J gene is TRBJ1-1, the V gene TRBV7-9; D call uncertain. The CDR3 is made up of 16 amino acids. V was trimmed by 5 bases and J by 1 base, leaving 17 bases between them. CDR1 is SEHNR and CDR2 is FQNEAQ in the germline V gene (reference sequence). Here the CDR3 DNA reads TGTGCCAGCAGCCTAACGGTAGATATACGGAACACTGAAGCTTTCTTT. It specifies CASSLTVDIRNTEAFF.

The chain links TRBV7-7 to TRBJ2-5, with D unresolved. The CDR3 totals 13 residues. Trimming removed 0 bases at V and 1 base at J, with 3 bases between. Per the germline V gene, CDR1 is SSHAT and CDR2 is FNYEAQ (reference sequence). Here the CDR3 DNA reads TGTGCCAGCAGCTTAGCGCGCCAAGAGACCCAGTACTTC. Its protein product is CASSLARQETQYF.

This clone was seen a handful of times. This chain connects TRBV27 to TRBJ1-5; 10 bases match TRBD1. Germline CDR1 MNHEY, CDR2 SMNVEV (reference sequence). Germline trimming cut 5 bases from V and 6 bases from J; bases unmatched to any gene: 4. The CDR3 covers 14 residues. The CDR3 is CASSPGQGVQPQHF. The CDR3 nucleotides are TGTGCCAGCAGTCCAGGACAGGGGGTTCAGCCCCAGCATTTT.

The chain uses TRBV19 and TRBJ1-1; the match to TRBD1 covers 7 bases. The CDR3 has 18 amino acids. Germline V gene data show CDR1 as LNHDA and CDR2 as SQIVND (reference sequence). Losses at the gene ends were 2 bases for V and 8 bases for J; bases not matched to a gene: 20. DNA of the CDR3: TGTGCCAGTAGTATAAAGAGGCCAGGTCAGGGGGGTCAAGGCGAAGCTTTCTTT. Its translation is CASSIKRPGQGGQGEAFF.

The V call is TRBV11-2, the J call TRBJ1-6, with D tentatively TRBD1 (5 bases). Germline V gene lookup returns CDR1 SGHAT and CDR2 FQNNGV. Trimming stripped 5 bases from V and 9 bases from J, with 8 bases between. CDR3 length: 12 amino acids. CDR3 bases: TGTGCCAGCAGCCTACAGGTTTCACCCCTCCACTTT. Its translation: CASSLQVSPLHF.

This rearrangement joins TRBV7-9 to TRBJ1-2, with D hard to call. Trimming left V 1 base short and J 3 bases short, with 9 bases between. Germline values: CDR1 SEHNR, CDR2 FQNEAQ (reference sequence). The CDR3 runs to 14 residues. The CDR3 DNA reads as TGTGCCAGCAGCTTAGATGGAGGACACTATGGCTACACCTTC. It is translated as CASSLDGGHYGYTF.

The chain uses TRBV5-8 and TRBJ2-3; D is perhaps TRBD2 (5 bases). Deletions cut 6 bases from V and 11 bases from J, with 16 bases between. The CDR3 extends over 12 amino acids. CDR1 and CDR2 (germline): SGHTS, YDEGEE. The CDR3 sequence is CASTAGPGGQYF. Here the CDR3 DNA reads TGTGCCAGCACCGCCGGGCCCGGAGGGCAGTATTTT.

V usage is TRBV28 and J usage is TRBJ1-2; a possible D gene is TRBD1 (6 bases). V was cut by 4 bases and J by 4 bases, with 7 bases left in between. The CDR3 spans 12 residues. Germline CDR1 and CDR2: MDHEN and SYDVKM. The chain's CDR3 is CASSSRGYGYTF. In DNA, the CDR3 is TGTGCCAGCAGTTCCAGGGGCTATGGCTACACCTTC.

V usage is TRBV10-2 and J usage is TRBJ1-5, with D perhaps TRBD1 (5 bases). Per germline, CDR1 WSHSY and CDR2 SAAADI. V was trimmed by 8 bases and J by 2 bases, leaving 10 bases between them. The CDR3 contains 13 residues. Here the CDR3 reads CASQGVGNQPQHF. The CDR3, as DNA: TGCGCCAGCCAGGGTGTGGGCAATCAGCCCCAGCATTTT.

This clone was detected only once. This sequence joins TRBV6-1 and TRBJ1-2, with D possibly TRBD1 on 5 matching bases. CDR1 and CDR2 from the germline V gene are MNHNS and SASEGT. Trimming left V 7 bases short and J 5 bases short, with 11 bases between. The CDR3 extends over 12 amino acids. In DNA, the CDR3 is TGTGCCAGCAACCGGGGACGGTATGGCTACACCTTC. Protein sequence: CASNRGRYGYTF.

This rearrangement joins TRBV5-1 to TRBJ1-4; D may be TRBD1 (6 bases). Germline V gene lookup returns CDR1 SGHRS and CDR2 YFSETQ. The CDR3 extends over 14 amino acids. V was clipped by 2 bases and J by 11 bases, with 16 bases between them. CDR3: CASSFDDRPTKLFF. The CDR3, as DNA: TGCGCCAGCAGCTTTGATGACAGGCCCACCAAACTGTTTTTT.

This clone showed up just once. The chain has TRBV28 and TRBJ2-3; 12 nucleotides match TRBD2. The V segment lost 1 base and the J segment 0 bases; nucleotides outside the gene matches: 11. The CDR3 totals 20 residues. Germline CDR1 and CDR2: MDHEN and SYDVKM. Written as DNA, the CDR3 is TGTGCCAGCAGTTTATCAGGGGACGTTGGACTAGCGGGGAGCACAGATACGCAGTATTTT. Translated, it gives CASSLSGDVGLAGSTDTQYF.

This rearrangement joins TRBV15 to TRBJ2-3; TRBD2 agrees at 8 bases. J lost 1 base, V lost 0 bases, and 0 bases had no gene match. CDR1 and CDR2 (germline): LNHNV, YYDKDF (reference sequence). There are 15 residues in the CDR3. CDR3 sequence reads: CATSRERGGTDTQYF. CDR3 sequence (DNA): TGTGCCACCAGCAGAGAGCGGGGGGGCACAGATACGCAGTATTTT.

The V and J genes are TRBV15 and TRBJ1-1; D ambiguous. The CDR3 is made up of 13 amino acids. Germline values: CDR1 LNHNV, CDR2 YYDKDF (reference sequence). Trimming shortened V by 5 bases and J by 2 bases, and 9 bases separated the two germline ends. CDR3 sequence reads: CATSWAGNTEAFF. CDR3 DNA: TGTGCCACCAGCTGGGCGGGTAACACTGAAGCTTTCTTT.

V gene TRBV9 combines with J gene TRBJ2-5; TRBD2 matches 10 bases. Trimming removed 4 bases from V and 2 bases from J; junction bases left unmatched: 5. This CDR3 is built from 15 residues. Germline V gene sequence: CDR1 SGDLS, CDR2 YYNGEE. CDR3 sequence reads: CASSPWTSGQETQYF. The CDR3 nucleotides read TGTGCCAGCAGCCCCTGGACTAGCGGTCAAGAGACCCAGTACTTC.

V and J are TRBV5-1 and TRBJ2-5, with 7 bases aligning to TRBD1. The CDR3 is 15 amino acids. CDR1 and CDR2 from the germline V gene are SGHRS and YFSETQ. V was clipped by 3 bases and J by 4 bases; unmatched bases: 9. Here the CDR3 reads CASSWGLTGTETQYF. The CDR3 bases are TGCGCCAGCAGCTGGGGGTTGACAGGGACAGAGACCCAGTACTTC.

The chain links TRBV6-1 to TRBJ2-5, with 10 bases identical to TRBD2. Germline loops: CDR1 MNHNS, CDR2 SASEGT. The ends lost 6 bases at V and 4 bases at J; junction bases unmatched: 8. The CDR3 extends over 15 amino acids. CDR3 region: CASSLLPSGGETQYF. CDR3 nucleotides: TGTGCCAGCAGCTTGCTCCCTAGCGGGGGAGAGACCCAGTACTTC.

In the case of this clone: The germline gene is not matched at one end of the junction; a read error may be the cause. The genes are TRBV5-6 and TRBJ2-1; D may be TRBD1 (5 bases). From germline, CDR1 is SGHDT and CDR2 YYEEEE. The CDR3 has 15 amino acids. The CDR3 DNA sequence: TGTGCCAGCAGCTTTGGGGCGTTATCCTCCAATGAGCAGTTCTTC. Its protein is CASSFGALSSNEQFF. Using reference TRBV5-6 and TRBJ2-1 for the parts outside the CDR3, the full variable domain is DAGVTQSPTHLIKTRGQQVTLRCSPKSGHDTVSWYQQALGQGPQFIFQYYEEEERQRGNFPDRFSGHQFPNYSSELNVNALLLGDSALYLCASSFGALSSNEQFFGPGTRLTVL.

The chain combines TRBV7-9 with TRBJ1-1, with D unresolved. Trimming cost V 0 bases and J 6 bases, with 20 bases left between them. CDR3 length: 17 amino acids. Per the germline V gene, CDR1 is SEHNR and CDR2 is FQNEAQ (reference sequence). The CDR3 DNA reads TGTGCCAGCAGCTTAGCGGGCCTTCGCCGGCTGGGCGCTGAAGCTTTCTTT. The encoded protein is CASSLAGLRRLGAEAFF.

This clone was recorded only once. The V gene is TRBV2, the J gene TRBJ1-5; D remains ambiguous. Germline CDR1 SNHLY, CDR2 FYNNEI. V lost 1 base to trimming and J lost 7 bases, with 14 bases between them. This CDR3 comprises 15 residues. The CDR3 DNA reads TGTGCCAGCAGTGAAGAAGATAACCGGCTCCAGCCCCAGCATTTT. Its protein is CASSEEDNRLQPQHF.